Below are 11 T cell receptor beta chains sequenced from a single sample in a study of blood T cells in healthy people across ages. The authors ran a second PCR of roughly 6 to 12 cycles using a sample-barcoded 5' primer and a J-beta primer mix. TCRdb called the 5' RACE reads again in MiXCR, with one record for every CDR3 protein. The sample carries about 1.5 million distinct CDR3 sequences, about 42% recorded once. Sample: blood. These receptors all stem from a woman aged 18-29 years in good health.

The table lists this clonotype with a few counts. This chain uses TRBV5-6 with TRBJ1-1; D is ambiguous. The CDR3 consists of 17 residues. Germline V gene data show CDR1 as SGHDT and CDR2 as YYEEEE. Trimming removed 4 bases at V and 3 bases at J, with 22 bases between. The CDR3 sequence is CASSGKPRLPDHTEAFF. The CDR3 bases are TGTGCCAGCAGCGGAAAACCCAGGTTGCCGGACCACACTGAAGCTTTCTTT.

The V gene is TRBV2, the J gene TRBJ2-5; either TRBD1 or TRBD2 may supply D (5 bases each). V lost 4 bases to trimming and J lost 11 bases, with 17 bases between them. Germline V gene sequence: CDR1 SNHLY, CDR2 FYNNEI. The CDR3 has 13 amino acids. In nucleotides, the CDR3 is TGTGCCAGCAGTGGGGACGGCCCCTACGGGCAGTACTTC. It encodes CASSGDGPYGQYF.

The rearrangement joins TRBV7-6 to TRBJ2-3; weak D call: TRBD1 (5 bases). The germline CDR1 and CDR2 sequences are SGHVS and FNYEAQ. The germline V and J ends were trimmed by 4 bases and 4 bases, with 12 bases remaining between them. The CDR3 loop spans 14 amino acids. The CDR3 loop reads CASSSLGLADTQYF. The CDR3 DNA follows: TGTGCCAGCAGCTCCCTGGGGCTGGCAGATACGCAGTATTTT.

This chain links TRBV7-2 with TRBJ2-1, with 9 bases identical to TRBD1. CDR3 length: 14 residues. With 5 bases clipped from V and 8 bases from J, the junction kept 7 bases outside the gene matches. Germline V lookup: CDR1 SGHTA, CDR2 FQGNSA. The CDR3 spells CASSTHRGRDEQFF. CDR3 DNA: TGTGCCAGCAGCACTCACAGGGGGCGCGATGAGCAGTTCTTC.

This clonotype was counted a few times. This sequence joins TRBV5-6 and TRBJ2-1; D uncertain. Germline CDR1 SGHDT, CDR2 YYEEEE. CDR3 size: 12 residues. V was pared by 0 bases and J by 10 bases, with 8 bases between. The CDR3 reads CASSLATREQFF. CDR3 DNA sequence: TGTGCCAGCAGCTTGGCCACACGCGAGCAGTTCTTC.

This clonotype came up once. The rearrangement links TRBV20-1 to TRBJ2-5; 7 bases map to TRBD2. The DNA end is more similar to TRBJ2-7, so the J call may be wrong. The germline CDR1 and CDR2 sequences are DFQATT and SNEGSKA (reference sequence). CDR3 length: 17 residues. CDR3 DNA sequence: TGCGGTCCCTGGGTCGCGGGGGAAACTATTAGGGGCTACGAGCAGTACTTC. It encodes CGPWVAGETIRGYEQYF.

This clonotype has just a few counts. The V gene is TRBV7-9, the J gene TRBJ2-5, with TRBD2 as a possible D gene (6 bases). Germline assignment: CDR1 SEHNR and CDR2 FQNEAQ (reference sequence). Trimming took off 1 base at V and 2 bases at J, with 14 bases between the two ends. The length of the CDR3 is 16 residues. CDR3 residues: CASSLGFSGVQETQYF. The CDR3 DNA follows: TGTGCCAGCAGCTTAGGATTTAGCGGAGTTCAAGAGACCCAGTACTTC.

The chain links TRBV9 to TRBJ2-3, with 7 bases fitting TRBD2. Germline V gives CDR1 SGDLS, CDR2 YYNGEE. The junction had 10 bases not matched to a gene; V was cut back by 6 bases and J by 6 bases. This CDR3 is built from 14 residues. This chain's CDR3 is CASTPRAGADTQYF. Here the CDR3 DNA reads TGTGCCAGCACCCCTCGGGCGGGAGCTGATACGCAGTATTTT.

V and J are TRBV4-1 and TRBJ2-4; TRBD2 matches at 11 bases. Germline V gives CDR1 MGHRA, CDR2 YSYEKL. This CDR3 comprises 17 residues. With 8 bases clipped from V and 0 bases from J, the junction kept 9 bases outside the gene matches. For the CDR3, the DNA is TGCGCCAGCGGTAGCGGGGGGGCCACTCCAGCCAAAAACATTCAGTACTTC. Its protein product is CASGSGGATPAKNIQYF.

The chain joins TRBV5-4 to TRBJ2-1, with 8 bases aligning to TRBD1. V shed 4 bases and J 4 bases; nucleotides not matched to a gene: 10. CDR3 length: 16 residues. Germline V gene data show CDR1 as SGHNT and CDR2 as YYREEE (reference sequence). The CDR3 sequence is CASSPRQGSVYNEQFF. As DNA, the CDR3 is TGTGCCAGCAGCCCTAGACAGGGGTCAGTGTACAATGAGCAGTTCTTC.

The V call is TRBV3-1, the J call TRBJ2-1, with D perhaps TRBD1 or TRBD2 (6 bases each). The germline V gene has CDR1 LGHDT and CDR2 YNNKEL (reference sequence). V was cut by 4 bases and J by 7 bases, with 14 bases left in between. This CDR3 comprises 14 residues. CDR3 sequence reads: CASSLLGGPNEQFF. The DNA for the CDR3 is TGTGCCAGCAGCCTCCTGGGGGGCCCTAATGAGCAGTTCTTC.